This T cell receptor beta chain emerged from a study of blood T cell repertoires in COVID-19. Germline CDR1 reads SGDLS; CDR2 reads YYNGEE. Trimming stripped 4 bases from V and 0 bases from J, with 11 bases between. The CDR3 sequence is 14 residues long. In the original processing: Amplification from reference gene primers served as the basis for estimated nucleated cell counts. Here immunoSEQ multiplex PCR was the method, and the copy in TCRdb shows in-frame clones only, minus some. V, J and clone size derive from that table, while D and trimming were established from the DNA sequence. The data contain a few hundred thousand clones, approximately 90% of them singletons. All enrollees were about 18 to 100 years old and from roughly 26 US areas. Clinical histories supplied by participants themselves formed the basis of cohort assignment. Cohort 3 recovered donors had two negative PCRs, clearance, or symptom resolution.

The source of this sequence is a woman in her 30s who had recovered from COVID-19. Material for sequencing was PBMCs or T cells enriched from blood (not recorded which). This rearrangement joins TRBV9 to TRBJ2-7; tentatively, D is TRBD1 (6 bases). The CDR3 nucleotides are TGTGCCAGCAGCAAGGACAGCCACTCCTACGAGCAGTACTTC. The encoded protein is CASSKDSHSYEQYF.